Sequencing of this T cell receptor (beta chain) was carried out in a study of blood T cell repertoires in COVID-19. As for the study in general: T cells, B-cell-depleted T cells, or PBMCs supplied cDNA or gDNA.

As handled by the study authors: Researchers report that nucleated cell counts were estimated from reference gene primer amplification. Assay: immunoSEQ multiplex PCR; the TCRdb copy retains only in-frame clones and omits some. The V and J calls and clone size come from that table; D and trimming were worked out from the DNA. The data contain 30,000 to 40,000 clones, roughly 87% of them singletons. With V trimmed by 5 bases and J by 0 bases, 4 bases remained unmatched. CDR3 length: 16 residues. Germline V lookup: CDR1 SEHNR, CDR2 FQNEAQ (reference sequence). This clone was detected only once. The specimen sequenced was peripheral blood. This TCR came from a man aged 60 to 75 with active COVID-19. The chain recombines TRBV7-9 with TRBJ2-3; 11 bases agree with TRBD2. This chain's CDR3 is CASSNRLAGSTDTQYF. The CDR3 region has the DNA TGTGCCAGCAGCAATAGACTAGCGGGGAGCACAGATACGCAGTATTTT.